These T cell receptor beta chains were read from a single sample in a study of cytomegalovirus exposure and HLA in healthy donors. TCRdb's table, derived via immunoSEQ multiplex PCR, lists solely in-frame clones and lacks some. The table has about 150,000 clones, approximately 77% seen once. Input material: PBMCs. The receptors were sampled from a man aged 18 to 29 in good health and CMV-seronegative. Each CDR3 is given with its conserved first and last residue. D genes are given only for firm matches. Clone size is shown for a subset of rows, as once, few, many or a class of expanded clone.

j_call | v_call | clone_size | d_call | cdr3_aa | cdr3_nt
TRBJ2-1 | TRBV5-5 | . | TRBD2 | CASSLGGVGLGGRNEQFF | TGTGCCAGCAGCTTGGGGGGGGTGGGTTTGGGCGGGAGGAATGAGCAGTTCTTC
TRBJ2-2 | TRBV7-9 | . | TRBD1 | CASSFPTGPGELFF | TGTGCCAGCAGCTTCCCGACAGGGCCCGGGGAGCTGTTTTTT
TRBJ2-7 | TRBV7-9 | few | TRBD2 | CASRDGRGGYEQYF | TGTGCCAGCAGGGACGGGAGGGGGGGATACGAGCAGTACTTC
TRBJ2-7 | TRBV13 | . | TRBD1 | CASSTTGLSYEQYF | TGTGCCAGCAGCACGACAGGGTTAAGCTACGAGCAGTACTTC
TRBJ2-3 | TRBV7-7 | . | . | CASSLGSVGTDTQYF | TGTGCCAGCAGCTTAGGAAGCGTTGGTACAGATACGCAGTATTTT
TRBJ2-7 | TRBV18 | few | TRBD1 | CASSPPGYRGYIYEQYF | TGTGCCAGCTCACCACCGGGTTACAGGGGGTACATCTACGAGCAGTACTTC
TRBJ2-7 | TRBV5-1 | . | TRBD2 | CASSLAGLAGASEQYF | TGCGCCAGCAGCTTGGCCGGGTTAGCGGGAGCCTCCGAGCAGTACTTC
TRBJ1-1 | TRBV9 | . | . | CASSVGQGTEAFF | TGTGCCAGCAGCGTTGGGCAGGGCACTGAAGCTTTCTTT
TRBJ1-5 | TRBV6-5 | once | . | CASSSIASNQPQHF | TGTGCCAGCAGCAGTATAGCGAGCAATCAGCCCCAGCATTTT
TRBJ2-7 | TRBV19 | few | TRBD1 | CASSIEDRIAYEQYF | TGTGCCAGTAGTATCGAGGACAGGATTGCCTACGAGCAGTACTTC
TRBJ2-2 | TRBV7-9 | few | TRBD2 | CASSLIGAGVDGELFF | TGTGCCAGCAGCTTAATTGGTGCGGGAGTGGACGGGGAGCTGTTTTTT
TRBJ2-1 | TRBV7-2 | . | . | CASSPAGEGEANEQFF | TGTGCCAGCAGCCCCGCCGGTGAAGGCGAAGCGAATGAGCAGTTCTTC
TRBJ2-1 | TRBV6-6 | . | TRBD1 | CASSPGQGHEQFF | TGTGCCAGCAGTCCGGGACAGGGTCATGAGCAGTTCTTC
TRBJ1-2 | TRBV6-1 | . | . | CASTHWGGESGGYTF | TGTGCCAGCACTCATTGGGGGGGAGAATCAGGAGGCTACACCTTC
TRBJ2-7 | TRBV27 | . | . | CASNDSPPGDLYEQYF | TGTGCCAGCAACGATTCCCCCCCAGGGGACCTCTACGAGCAGTACTTC
TRBJ2-3 | TRBV14 | . | . | CASSHTDTQYF | TGTGCCAGCAGTCACACAGATACGCAGTATTTT
TRBJ1-1 | TRBV28 | few | TRBD1 | CATEEGTANTEAFF | TGTGCCACCGAAGAGGGGACAGCGAACACTGAAGCTTTCTTT
TRBJ2-1 | TRBV30 | . | . | CAWSVLSGRYNEQFF | TGTGCCTGGAGTGTACTGAGCGGCAGATACAATGAGCAGTTCTTC
TRBJ2-7 | TRBV19 | . | TRBD1 | CASSWDSTHEDKQYF | TGTGCCAGTAGTTGGGACAGTACACACGAAGACAAGCAGTACTTC
TRBJ2-7 | TRBV7-8 | once | . | CASSFQAYEQYF | TGTGCCAGCAGCTTCCAGGCCTACGAGCAGTACTTC
TRBJ2-2 | TRBV5-8 | . | TRBD1 | CAAGPPGQVTGELFF | TGTGCCGCAGGCCCTCCGGGACAGGTGACCGGGGAGCTGTTTTTT
TRBJ2-5 | TRBV9 | . | TRBD2 | CASSVDSGSTQYF | TGTGCCAGCAGCGTAGACAGCGGGAGCACCCAGTACTTC
TRBJ2-3 | TRBV21-1 | . | . | CAVAGVGTDTQYF | TGTGCCGTAGCGGGAGTGGGCACAGATACGCAGTATTTT
TRBJ2-5 | TRBV28 | . | . | CASSLSRGQYF | TGTGCCAGCAGTTTATCAAGGGGGCAGTACTTC
TRBJ2-1 | TRBV5-4 | few | TRBD1 | CASSLGAGGNEQFF | TGTGCCAGCAGCTTGGGGGCAGGGGGCAATGAGCAGTTCTTC
TRBJ2-7 | TRBV5-1 | . | . | CASSLRQGLGEQYF | TGCGCCAGCAGCTTGAGGCAGGGCCTGGGGGAGCAGTACTTC
TRBJ2-5 | TRBV7-2 | few | TRBD2 | CASSSKVAGIQEAQYF | TGTGCCAGCAGCTCTAAGGTAGCGGGGATCCAAGAGGCCCAGTACTTC
TRBJ1-5 | TRBV9 | once | . | CASSPSGTPVDQPQHF | TGTGCCAGCAGCCCCTCCGGGACTCCCGTCGATCAGCCCCAGCATTTT
TRBJ1-2 | TRBV7-9 | once | . | CASTLKLKDIQGYTF | TGTGCCAGCACCCTGAAGCTTAAGGACATACAAGGCTACACCTTC
TRBJ2-7 | TRBV7-2 | few | . | CASSSGVGYEQYF | TGTGCCAGCAGTTCTGGAGTGGGCTACGAGCAGTACTTC
TRBJ1-2 | TRBV10-2 | . | . | CASSDEGGYTF | TGCGCCAGCAGTGACGAGGGTGGCTACACCTTC
TRBJ2-7 | TRBV4-1 | . | . | CASSQGVVGGSYEQYF | TGCGCCAGCAGCCAAGGCGTCGTGGGGGGATCCTACGAGCAGTACTTC
TRBJ2-1 | TRBV4-3 | . | TRBD2 | CASSLTLAGKSYNEQFF | TGCGCCAGCAGCCTAACACTAGCGGGAAAATCCTACAATGAGCAGTTCTTC
TRBJ2-3 | TRBV27 | few | . | CASSVDRTGWGTDTQYF | TGTGCCAGCAGTGTGGACAGAACAGGATGGGGTACAGATACGCAGTATTTT
TRBJ2-7 | TRBV27 | once | TRBD1 | CASSLSGRGPDSTYAQYF | TGTGCCAGCAGTTTATCAGGCAGGGGGCCCGATTCGACCTACGCGCAGTACTTC
TRBJ2-3 | TRBV7-9 | . | TRBD2 | CASRPRFAGGTDTQYF | TGTGCCAGCAGGCCTCGATTCGCGGGAGGTACAGATACGCAGTATTTT
TRBJ2-5 | TRBV25-1 | few | . | CASSAGETQYF | TGTGCCAGCAGTGCAGGAGAGACCCAGTACTTC
TRBJ2-1 | TRBV9 | . | TRBD2 | CASSTSGSYNEQFF | TGTGCCAGCTCGACTAGCGGGAGTTACAATGAGCAGTTCTTC
TRBJ1-3 | TRBV4-1 | . | . | CASSPRGRTSGNTIYF | TGCGCCAGCAGCCCCAGGGGCCGAACATCTGGAAACACCATATATTTT
TRBJ1-2 | TRBV28 | . | . | CASSFRGSYGYTF | TGTGCCAGCAGTTTTAGGGGTTCCTATGGCTACACCTTC
TRBJ2-1 | TRBV2 | few | TRBD2 | CASSGGGLADNEQFF | TGTGCCAGCAGTGGAGGTGGACTAGCGGACAATGAGCAGTTCTTC
TRBJ2-2 | TRBV5-1 | . | TRBD2 | CASSLVGLAGTGELFF | TGCGCCAGCAGCTTGGTGGGACTAGCGGGCACCGGGGAGCTGTTTTTT
TRBJ2-7 | TRBV5-4 | . | . | CASSLATGRGSEQYF | TGTGCCAGCAGCTTGGCTACTGGCAGGGGATCCGAGCAGTACTTC
TRBJ2-3 | TRBV30 | . | . | CAWSVLGGGTDTQYF | TGTGCCTGGAGTGTACTTGGCGGGGGCACAGATACGCAGTATTTT
TRBJ2-2 | TRBV9 | . | . | CASSNRREVGELFF | TGTGCCAGCAGCAACCGACGAGAGGTCGGGGAGCTGTTTTTT
TRBJ2-1 | TRBV7-6 | . | . | CASSLVAADPYNEQFF | TGTGCCAGCAGCTTAGTGGCCGCTGATCCCTACAATGAGCAGTTCTTC
TRBJ2-2 | TRBV2 | . | . | CASRAPSNTGELFF | TGTGCCAGCAGGGCACCCTCGAACACCGGGGAGCTGTTTTTT
TRBJ2-2 | TRBV7-9 | . | . | CSSSPRINTGELFF | TGTTCCAGCAGCCCCAGGATTAACACCGGGGAGCTGTTTTTT
TRBJ1-1 | TRBV7-2 | . | TRBD1 | CASSDQTGGMNTEAFF | TGTGCCAGCAGCGATCAGACAGGGGGCATGAACACTGAAGCTTTCTTT
TRBJ2-7 | TRBV12-5 | . | . | CASGLPLGGQARTYEQYF | TGTGCTAGTGGTTTGCCCCTGGGAGGCCAGGCGAGAACCTACGAGCAGTACTTC
TRBJ2-7 | TRBV5-1 | . | TRBD1 | CASSWSGQGYEQYF | TGCGCCAGCAGCTGGTCGGGACAGGGCTACGAGCAGTACTTC
TRBJ2-7 | TRBV9 | . | TRBD2 | CASSAGAGGAYEQYF | TGTGCCAGCAGCGCGGGAGCGGGAGGTGCCTACGAGCAGTACTTC
TRBJ2-4 | TRBV9 | . | TRBD2 | CASSTLAGADIQYF | TGTGCCAGCAGCACCTTAGCGGGAGCGGACATTCAGTACTTC
TRBJ2-3 | TRBV10-1 | . | TRBD2 | CASSWTSGADTQYF | TGCGCCAGCAGTTGGACTAGCGGGGCAGATACGCAGTATTTT
TRBJ2-1 | TRBV29-1 | . | . | CSYRVFGEQFF | TGCAGCTATCGGGTGTTCGGTGAGCAGTTCTTC
TRBJ2-7 | TRBV7-6 | . | TRBD1 | CASSLRGQGYEQYF | TGTGCCAGCAGCCTGCGAGGACAGGGATACGAGCAGTACTTC
TRBJ2-7 | TRBV7-2 | . | . | CASSWGLGEGYEQYF | TGTGCCAGCAGCTGGGGGCTAGGGGAAGGCTACGAGCAGTACTTC
TRBJ1-1 | TRBV28 | . | TRBD1 | CASSSDRGGSTEAFF | TGTGCCAGCAGTTCTGACAGGGGAGGGTCCACTGAAGCTTTCTTT
TRBJ2-1 | TRBV7-9 | . | TRBD2 | CASSLERLARVEQFF | TGTGCCAGCAGCTTAGAGAGACTAGCTAGAGTTGAGCAGTTCTTC
TRBJ2-5 | TRBV27 | . | TRBD2 | CASSSLAGDYETQYF | TGTGCCAGCAGTTCCCTAGCGGGAGATTATGAGACCCAGTACTTC